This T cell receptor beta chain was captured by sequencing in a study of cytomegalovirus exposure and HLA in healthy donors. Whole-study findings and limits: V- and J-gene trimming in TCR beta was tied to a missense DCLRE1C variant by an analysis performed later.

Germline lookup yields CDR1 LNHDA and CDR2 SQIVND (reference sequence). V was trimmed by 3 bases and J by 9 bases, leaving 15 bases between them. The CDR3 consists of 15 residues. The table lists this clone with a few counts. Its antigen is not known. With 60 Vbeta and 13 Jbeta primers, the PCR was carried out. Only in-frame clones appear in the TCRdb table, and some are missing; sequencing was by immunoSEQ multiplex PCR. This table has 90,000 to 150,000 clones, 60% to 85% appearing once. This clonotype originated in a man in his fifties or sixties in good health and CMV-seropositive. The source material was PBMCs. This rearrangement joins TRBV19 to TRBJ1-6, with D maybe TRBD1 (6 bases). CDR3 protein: CASSMDRDTSSPLHF. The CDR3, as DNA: TGTGCCAGTAGTATGGACCGGGACACGTCTTCACCCCTCCACTTT.